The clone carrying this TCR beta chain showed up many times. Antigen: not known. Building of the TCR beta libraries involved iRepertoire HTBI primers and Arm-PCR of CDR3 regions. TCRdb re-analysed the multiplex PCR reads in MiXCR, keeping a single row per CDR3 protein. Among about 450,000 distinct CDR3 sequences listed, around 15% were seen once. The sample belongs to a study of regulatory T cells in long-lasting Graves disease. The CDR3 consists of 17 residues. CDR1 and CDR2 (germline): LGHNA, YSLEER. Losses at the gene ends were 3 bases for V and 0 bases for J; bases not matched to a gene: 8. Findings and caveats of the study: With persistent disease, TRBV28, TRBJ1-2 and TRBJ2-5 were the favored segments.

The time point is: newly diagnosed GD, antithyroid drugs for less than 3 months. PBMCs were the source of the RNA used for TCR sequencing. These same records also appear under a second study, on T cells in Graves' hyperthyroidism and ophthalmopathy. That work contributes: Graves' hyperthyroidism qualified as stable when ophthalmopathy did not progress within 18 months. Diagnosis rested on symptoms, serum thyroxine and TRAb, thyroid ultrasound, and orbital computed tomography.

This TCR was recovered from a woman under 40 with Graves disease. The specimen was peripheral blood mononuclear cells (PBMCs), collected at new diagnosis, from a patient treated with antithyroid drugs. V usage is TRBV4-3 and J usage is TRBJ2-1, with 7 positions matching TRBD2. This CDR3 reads CASSQDTSASSYNEQFF. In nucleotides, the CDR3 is TGCGCCAGCAGCCAGGATACTAGCGCGAGCTCCTACAATGAGCAGTTCTTC.